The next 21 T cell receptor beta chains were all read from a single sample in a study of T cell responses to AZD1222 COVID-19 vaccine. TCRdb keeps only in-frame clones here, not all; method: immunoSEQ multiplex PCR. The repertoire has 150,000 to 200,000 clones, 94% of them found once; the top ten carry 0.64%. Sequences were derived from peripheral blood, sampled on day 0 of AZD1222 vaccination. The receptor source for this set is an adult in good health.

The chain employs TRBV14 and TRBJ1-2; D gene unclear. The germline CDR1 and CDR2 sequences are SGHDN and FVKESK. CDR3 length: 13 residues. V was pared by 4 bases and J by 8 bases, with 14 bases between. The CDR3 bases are TGTGCCAGCAGCCCCCTTGGTAAGGGCGGCTACACCTTC. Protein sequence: CASSPLGKGGYTF.

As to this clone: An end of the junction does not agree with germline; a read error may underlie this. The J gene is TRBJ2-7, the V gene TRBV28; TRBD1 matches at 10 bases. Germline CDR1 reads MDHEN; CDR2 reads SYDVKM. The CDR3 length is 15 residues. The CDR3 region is CASSPSRTGGGKRHF. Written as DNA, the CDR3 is TGTGCCAGCAGCCCTTCCCGGACAGGGGGGGGGAAACGGCACTTC.

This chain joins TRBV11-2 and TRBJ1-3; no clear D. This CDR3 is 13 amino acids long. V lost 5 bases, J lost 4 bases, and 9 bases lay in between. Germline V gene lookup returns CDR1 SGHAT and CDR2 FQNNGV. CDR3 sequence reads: CASSAEGGNTIYF. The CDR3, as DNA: TGTGCCAGCAGCGCCGAGGGAGGAAACACCATATATTTT.

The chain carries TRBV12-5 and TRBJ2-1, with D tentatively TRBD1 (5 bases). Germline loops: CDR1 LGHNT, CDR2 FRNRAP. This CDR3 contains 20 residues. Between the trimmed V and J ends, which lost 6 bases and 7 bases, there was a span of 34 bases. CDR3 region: CASGPSDKNTLGPRRNEQFF. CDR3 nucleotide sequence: TGTGCTAGTGGGCCCTCGGACAAGAACACGCTTGGCCCTAGACGTAATGAGCAGTTCTTC.

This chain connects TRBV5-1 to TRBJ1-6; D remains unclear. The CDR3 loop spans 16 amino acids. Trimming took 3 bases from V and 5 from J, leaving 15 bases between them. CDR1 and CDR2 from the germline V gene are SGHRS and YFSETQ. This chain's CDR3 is CASSSRTGVDNSPLHF. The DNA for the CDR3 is TGCGCCAGCAGCTCCAGAACTGGGGTCGATAATTCACCCCTCCACTTT.

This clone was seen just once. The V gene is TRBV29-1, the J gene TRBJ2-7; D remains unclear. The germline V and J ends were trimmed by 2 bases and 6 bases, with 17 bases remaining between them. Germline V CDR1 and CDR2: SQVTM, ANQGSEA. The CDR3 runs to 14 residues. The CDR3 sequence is CSVERPSYPGEQYF. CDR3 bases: TGCAGCGTTGAAAGGCCGTCTTATCCTGGCGAGCAGTACTTC.

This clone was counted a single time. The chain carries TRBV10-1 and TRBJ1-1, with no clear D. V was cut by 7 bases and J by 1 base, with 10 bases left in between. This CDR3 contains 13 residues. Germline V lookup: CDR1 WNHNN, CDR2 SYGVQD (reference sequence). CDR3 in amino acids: CASMNSQNTEAFF. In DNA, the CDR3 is TGCGCCAGCATGAACAGCCAGAACACTGAAGCTTTCTTT.

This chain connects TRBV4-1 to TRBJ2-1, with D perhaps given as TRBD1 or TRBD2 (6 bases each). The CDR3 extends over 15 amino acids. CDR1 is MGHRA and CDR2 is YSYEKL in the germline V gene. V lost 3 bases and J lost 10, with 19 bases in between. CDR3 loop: CASSQKAGEVWEQFF. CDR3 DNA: TGCGCCAGCAGCCAGAAGGCAGGGGAGGTATGGGAGCAGTTCTTC.

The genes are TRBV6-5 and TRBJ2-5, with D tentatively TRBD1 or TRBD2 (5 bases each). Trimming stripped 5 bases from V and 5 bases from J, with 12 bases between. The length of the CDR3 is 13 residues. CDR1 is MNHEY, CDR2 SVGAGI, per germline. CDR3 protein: CASSHGTWETQYF. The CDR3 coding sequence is TGTGCCAGCAGTCACGGGACGTGGGAGACCCAGTACTTC.

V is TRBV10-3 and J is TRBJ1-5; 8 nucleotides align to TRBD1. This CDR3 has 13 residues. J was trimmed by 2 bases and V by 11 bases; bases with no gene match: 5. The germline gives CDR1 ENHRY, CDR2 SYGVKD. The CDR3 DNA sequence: TGTGCCGTTCAGGGGGCCGGCAATCAGCCCCAGCATTTT. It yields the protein CAVQGAGNQPQHF.

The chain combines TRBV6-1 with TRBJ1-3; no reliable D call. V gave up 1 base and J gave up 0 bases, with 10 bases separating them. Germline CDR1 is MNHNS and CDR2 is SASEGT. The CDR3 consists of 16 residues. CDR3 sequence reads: CASSEVALSSGNTIYF. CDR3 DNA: TGTGCCAGCAGTGAAGTGGCTTTGAGCTCTGGAAACACCATATATTTT.

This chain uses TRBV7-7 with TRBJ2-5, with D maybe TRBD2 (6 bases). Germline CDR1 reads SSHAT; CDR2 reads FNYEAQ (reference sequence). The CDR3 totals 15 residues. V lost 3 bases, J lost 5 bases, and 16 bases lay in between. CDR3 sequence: CASSFQSGVWETQYF. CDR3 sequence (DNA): TGTGCCAGCAGCTTTCAGTCGGGGGTCTGGGAGACCCAGTACTTC.

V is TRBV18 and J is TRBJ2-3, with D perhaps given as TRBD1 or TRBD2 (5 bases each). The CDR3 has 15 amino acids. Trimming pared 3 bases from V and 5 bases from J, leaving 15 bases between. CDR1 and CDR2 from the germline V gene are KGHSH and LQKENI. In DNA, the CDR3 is TGTGCCAGCTCACCCCCGGGGACGGCAGGAGATACGCAGTATTTT. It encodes CASSPPGTAGDTQYF.

This CDR3 is CASSQGLEGSYNEQFF. The CDR3 DNA follows: TGCGCCAGCAGCCAAGGGCTGGAGGGCTCCTACAATGAGCAGTTCTTC. The chain is built from TRBV4-1 and TRBJ2-1; tentatively, D is TRBD2 (6 bases). The CDR3 length is 16 residues. Germline loops: CDR1 MGHRA, CDR2 YSYEKL. V shed 1 base and J shed 0 bases, with 10 bases lying between them.

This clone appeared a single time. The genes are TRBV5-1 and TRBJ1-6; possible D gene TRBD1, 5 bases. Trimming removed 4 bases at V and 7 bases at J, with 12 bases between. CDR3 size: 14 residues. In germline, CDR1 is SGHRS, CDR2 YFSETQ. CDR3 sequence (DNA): TGCGCCAGCAGCCACCGGGACCTGAATTCACCCCTCCACTTT. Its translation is CASSHRDLNSPLHF.

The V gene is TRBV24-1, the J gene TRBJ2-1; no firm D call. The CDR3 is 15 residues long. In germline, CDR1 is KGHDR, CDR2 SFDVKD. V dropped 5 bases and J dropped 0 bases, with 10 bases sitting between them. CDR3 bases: TGTGCCACCAGTGTGAGTTGGAGCTCCTACAATGAGCAGTTCTTC. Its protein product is CATSVSWSSYNEQFF.

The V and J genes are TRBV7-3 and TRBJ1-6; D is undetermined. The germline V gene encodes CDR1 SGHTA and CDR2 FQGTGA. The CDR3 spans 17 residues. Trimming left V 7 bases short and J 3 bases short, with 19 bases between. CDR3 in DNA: TGTGCCAGCACCCCCCCGCGATCCCAGTACTATAATTCACCCCTCCACTTT. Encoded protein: CASTPPRSQYYNSPLHF.

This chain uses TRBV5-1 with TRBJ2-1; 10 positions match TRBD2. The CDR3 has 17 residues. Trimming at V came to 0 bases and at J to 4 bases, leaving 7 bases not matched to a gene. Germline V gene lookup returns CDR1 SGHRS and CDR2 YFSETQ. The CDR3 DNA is TGCGCCAGCAGCTTGGGAGCTAGCGGGAGACCTTACAATGAGCAGTTCTTC. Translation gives CASSLGASGRPYNEQFF.

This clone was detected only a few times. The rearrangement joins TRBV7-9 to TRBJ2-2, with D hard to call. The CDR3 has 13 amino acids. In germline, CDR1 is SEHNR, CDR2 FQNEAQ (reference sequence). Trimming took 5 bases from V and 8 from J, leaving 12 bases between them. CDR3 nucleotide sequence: TGTGCCAGCAGCCTTGGGCCCGAGGGGGAGCTGTTTTTT. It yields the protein CASSLGPEGELFF.

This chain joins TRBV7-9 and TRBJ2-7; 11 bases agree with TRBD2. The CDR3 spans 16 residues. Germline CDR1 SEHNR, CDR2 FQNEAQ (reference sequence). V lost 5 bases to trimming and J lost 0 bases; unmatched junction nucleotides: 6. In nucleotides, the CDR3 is TGTGCCAGCAGCCTTCTAGCGGGAGGCTCCTCCTACGAGCAGTACTTC. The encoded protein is CASSLLAGGSSYEQYF.

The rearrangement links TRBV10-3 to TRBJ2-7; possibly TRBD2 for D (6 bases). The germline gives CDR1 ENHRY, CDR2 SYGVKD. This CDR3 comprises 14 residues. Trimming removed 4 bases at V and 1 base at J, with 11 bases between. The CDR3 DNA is TGTGCCATCAGTGGGGTGGCGGGGTCCTACGAGCAGTACTTC. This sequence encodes CAISGVAGSYEQYF.